The 15 T cell receptor beta chains below come from one sample, sequenced in a study of blood T cells in healthy people across ages. Sample-barcoded 5' priming and a J-beta primer mix drove a second PCR of roughly 6 to 12 cycles. TCRdb re-called the 5' RACE reads with MiXCR, one entry per CDR3 protein. The profile covers hundreds of thousands of distinct CDR3 sequences, with 49% appearing a single time and around a third taken by the ten largest. The specimen sequenced was blood. The origin of the receptors is a woman aged 60-75 years in good health.

The rearrangement uses TRBV20-1 and TRBJ2-1; tentatively, D is TRBD2 (6 bases). V lost 5 bases to trimming and J lost 4 bases, with 9 bases between them. Germline V gene sequence: CDR1 DFQATT, CDR2 SNEGSKA (reference sequence). This CDR3 spans 12 amino acids. The CDR3 loop is CSAGDLYNEQFF. Here the CDR3 DNA reads TGCAGTGCTGGGGACTTATACAATGAGCAGTTCTTC.

This clonotype was counted between two and nine times. The chain uses TRBV7-9 and TRBJ2-3, with D hard to call. The CDR3 runs 15 residues. Germline loops: CDR1 SEHNR, CDR2 FQNEAQ (reference sequence). V lost 1 base, J lost 0 bases, and 8 bases lay in between. The CDR3: CASSLDAPSTDTQYF. For the CDR3, the DNA is TGTGCCAGCAGCTTAGACGCCCCGAGCACAGATACGCAGTATTTT.

The chain recombines TRBV7-2 with TRBJ2-7, with unresolved D. The CDR3 sequence is 15 residues long. Deletions cut 4 bases from V and 0 bases from J, with 13 bases between. Germline V gene data show CDR1 as SGHTA and CDR2 as FQGNSA. The CDR3 DNA reads TGTGCCAGCAGCTCCTTAGCATATAGCTCCTACGAGCAGTACTTC. It codes for CASSSLAYSSYEQYF. Supplemented by reference TRBV7-2 and TRBJ2-7, the full variable domain reads GAGVSQSPSNKVTEKGKDVELRCDPISGHTALYWYRQSLGQGLEFLIYFQGNSAPDKSGLPSDRFSAERTGGSVSTLTIQRTQQEDSAVYLCASSSLAYSSYEQYFGPGTRLTVT.

The DNA for the CDR3 is TGCAGTGTTAGCAGGGGATCCTACGAGCAGTACTTC. It codes for CSVSRGSYEQYF. This chain links TRBV20-1 with TRBJ2-7; a possible D gene is TRBD1 (6 bases). Germline CDR1 reads DFQATT; CDR2 reads SNEGSKA (reference sequence). The CDR3 loop spans 12 amino acids. The germline V and J ends were trimmed by 7 bases and 1 base, with 11 bases remaining between them.

Only a few counts were recorded for this clonotype. The chain is built from TRBV12-3 or TRBV12-4 and TRBJ2-7; TRBD2 might be the D (5 bases). The CDR3 loop spans 13 amino acids. The V end was cut by 6 bases, the J end by 6 bases, with 15 bases between. CDR3 amino acids: CASRSRLASEQYF. The CDR3 nucleotides read TGTGCCAGCAGATCCCGGCTAGCAAGCGAGCAGTACTTC.

For this clonotype: Germline is not matched at one junction end, which may reflect a read error. The gene calls are TRBV20-1 and TRBJ1-1; 9 bases are shared with TRBD1. CDR3 length: 16 residues. Germline values: CDR1 DFQATT, CDR2 SNEGSKA (reference sequence). CDR3 loop: CSASGGTGQGNTEAFF. CDR3 nucleotide sequence: TGCAGTGCAAGTGGGGGGACAGGGCAAGGGAACACTGAGGCTTTCTTT.

This clonotype has only a few counts. The chain is built from TRBV3-1 and TRBJ2-7; 8 nucleotides match TRBD2. V was pared by 5 bases and J by 4 bases, with 10 bases of the junction left unmatched. CDR1 is LGHDT, CDR2 YNNKEL, per germline (reference sequence). The CDR3 is made up of 15 amino acids. CDR3 protein: CASSETGGRYYEQYF. The CDR3 nucleotides are TGTGCCAGCAGCGAAACGGGCGGGAGGTATTACGAGCAGTACTTC.

In this sample, this clonotype turned up many times. The CDR3 DNA reads TGTGCCAGCACAGTTGTCCGCCTCGGGGCTTCCTACGAGCAGTACTTC. Translated, it gives CASTVVRLGASYEQYF. The rearrangement links TRBV2 to TRBJ2-7; either TRBD1 or TRBD2 may fit D (5 bases each). CDR1 SNHLY and CDR2 FYNNEI come from the germline V gene. The CDR3 totals 16 residues. V was shortened by 7 bases and J by 1 base, with 20 bases between the two germline ends.

The rearrangement uses TRBV25-1 and TRBJ2-4; TRBD2 is a possible D gene (5 bases). The V gene's germline CDR1 is MGHDK and CDR2 SYGVNS. The CDR3 has 14 amino acids. V lost 2 bases to trimming and J lost 13 bases, with 18 bases between them. The CDR3 protein is CASSEEGSFREQYF. In DNA, the CDR3 is TGTGCCAGCAGTGAAGAGGGCAGCTTCCGAGAGCAGTACTTC.

The chain employs TRBV7-2 and TRBJ1-5; a possible D gene is TRBD1 (6 bases). The germline V and J ends were trimmed by 5 bases and 6 bases, with 14 bases remaining between them. This CDR3 is built from 14 residues. Germline V gene data show CDR1 as SGHTA and CDR2 as FQGNSA. CDR3 bases: TGTGCCAGCAGCCTACAGGGTCTTGCTCAGCCCCAGCATTTT. Protein sequence: CASSLQGLAQPQHF.

Details on this clonotype: One end of the junction does not line up with germline, which may come from a read error. The V and J genes are TRBV11-2 and TRBJ2-1, with a weak D call TRBD1 (5 bases). The germline V gene encodes CDR1 SGHAT and CDR2 FQNNGV. This CDR3 is built from 14 residues. The CDR3 nucleotides are TGTGCCGGCAGCTTGGGCAGGGCCTGGGATGAGCAGTTCTTC. Its protein product is CAGSLGRAWDEQFF.

This chain joins TRBV4-2 and TRBJ2-1; 7 bases match TRBD2. Unmatched junction bases numbered 2, after V lost 1 base and J lost 2 bases. Germline assignment: CDR1 LGHNA and CDR2 YNFKEQ. The CDR3 has 15 amino acids. The CDR3 nucleotides are TGTGCCAGCAGCCAAGGGCGGGAGCCCTACAATGAGCAGTTCTTC. Translation: CASSQGREPYNEQFF.

The chain carries TRBV7-2 and TRBJ2-7; 13 bases are shared with TRBD2. Germline assignment: CDR1 SGHTA and CDR2 FQGNSA. The length of the CDR3 is 16 residues. With 4 bases clipped from V and 3 bases from J, the junction kept 6 bases outside the gene matches. The CDR3 region is CASSWGTSGTLYEQYF. The CDR3 nucleotides are TGTGCCAGCAGCTGGGGGACTAGCGGGACCCTCTACGAGCAGTACTTC.

Details on this clonotype: One end of the junction fails to match germline, which may point to a read error. The rearrangement joins TRBV24-1 to TRBJ2-1; D perhaps matches TRBD2 (6 bases). Per germline, CDR1 KGHDR and CDR2 SFDVKD. The CDR3 runs to 15 residues. CDR3 loop: CATGDSPAPGDEQFF. The CDR3 nucleotides are TGTGCCACCGGTGATTCCCCTGCCCCGGGGGATGAGCAGTTCTTC.

The rearrangement links TRBV10-3 to TRBJ2-1; 7 bases are shared with TRBD2. There are 14 residues in the CDR3. CDR1 is ENHRY, CDR2 SYGVKD, per germline. V dropped 8 bases and J dropped 6; count of bases not matched to a gene: 10. The CDR3: CAISEGGSSNEQFF. In nucleotides, the CDR3 is TGTGCCATCTCCGAGGGAGGGAGTAGCAATGAGCAGTTCTTC.